Below, 11 T cell receptor beta chains from the same sample are listed, as sequenced in a study of graft-versus-host responses after intestinal transplantation. Data came from immunoSEQ multiplex PCR; TCRdb stores just in-frame clones and leaves some out. The sample lists 95,000 to 110,000 clones, 87% occurring once. Their cognate antigens are unknown. This sample comprised unstimulated CD4+ T cells sorted from spleen or lymph node cells, obtained before transplant. The receptors were gathered from a human donor who was the organ donor for an intestinal transplant.

The J gene is TRBJ2-6, the V gene TRBV25-1; D ambiguous. Germline CDR1 reads MGHDK; CDR2 reads SYGVNS. Trimming cost V 3 bases and J 1 base, with 4 bases left between them. The CDR3 runs to 14 residues. CDR3: CASSEGSGANVLTF. CDR3 sequence (DNA): TGTGCCAGCAGTGAGGGATCTGGGGCCAACGTCCTGACTTTC.

The genes are TRBV6-5 and TRBJ2-7, with TRBD1 matching over 7 bases. The V segment lost 5 bases and the J segment 12 bases; nucleotides outside the gene matches: 10. The CDR3 totals 12 residues. Germline-derived CDR1 and CDR2 are MNHEY and SVGAGI. The CDR3 bases are TGTGCCAGCAGTCGCCCCGGCAGGGGGACGTACTTC. Translation: CASSRPGRGTYF.

The chain uses TRBV6-1 and TRBJ1-2; tentative D call: TRBD1 (5 bases). Germline V CDR1 and CDR2: MNHNS, SASEGT. The ends were cut back, 5 bases at V and 8 bases at J, with 12 bases in the middle. There are 12 residues in the CDR3. The CDR3 DNA sequence: TGTGCCAGCAGTTATGGGGGACGGGGCTACACCTTC. Protein product: CASSYGGRGYTF.

The chain couples TRBV7-5 to TRBJ1-2; the table's TRBD1 call for D was not verified on the DNA. TRBV7-5 is recorded as a pseudogene. This CDR3 contains 14 residues. For the CDR3, the DNA is TGTGCCAGCAGCTTACAGGGGGAGGCTCATGGCTACACCTTC. Protein sequence: CASSLQGEAHGYTF.

The count of this clone is one. The chain is built from TRBV7-9 and TRBJ2-7; D is uncertain. V lost 6 bases to trimming and J lost 2 bases, with 14 bases between them. This CDR3 has 14 amino acids. The germline V gene encodes CDR1 SEHNR and CDR2 FQNEAQ (reference sequence). The DNA of the CDR3 is TGTGCCAGCAGTAGTAACGGGCCAACCTACGAGCAGTACTTC. Translated: CASSSNGPTYEQYF.

This sequence joins TRBV19 and TRBJ1-6; D remains unclear. Germline CDR1 LNHDA, CDR2 SQIVND (reference sequence). Trimming cost V 7 bases and J 7 bases, with 17 bases left between them. The CDR3 has 15 amino acids. CDR3 sequence: CASTLRRVWNSPLHF. DNA for the CDR3: TGTGCCAGTACCCTCCGGAGGGTATGGAATTCACCCCTCCACTTT.

V gene TRBV6-1 combines with J gene TRBJ2-5; 9 bases align to TRBD2. This CDR3 region has 15 residues. The V gene end was trimmed by 3 bases and the J gene end by 5 bases; junction bases not matched to a gene: 7. The germline V gene has CDR1 MNHNS and CDR2 SASEGT. CDR3 sequence: CASSDRRGGRETQYF. The CDR3 DNA reads as TGTGCCAGCAGTGACCGGCGGGGGGGCCGGGAGACCCAGTACTTC.

The CDR3 nucleotides read TGTGCCAGCTCACCAGGCCGGGGCAGCGGACAGCCCCAGCATTTT. This translates into CASSPGRGSGQPQHF. The chain employs TRBV18 and TRBJ1-5; possibly TRBD1 for D (5 bases). Germline assignment: CDR1 KGHSH and CDR2 LQKENI. V shed 2 bases and J shed 7 bases, with 15 bases lying between them. The CDR3 is made up of 15 amino acids. Looking up the rest from reference TRBV18 and TRBJ1-5 gives the full variable domain: NAGVMQNPRHLVRRRGQEARLRCSPMKGHSHVYWYRQLPEEGLKFMVYLQKENIIDESGMPKERFSAEFPKEGPSILRIQQVVRGDSAAYFCASSPGRGSGQPQHFGDGTRLSIL.

This clone has just one count. The chain is built from TRBV7-2 and TRBJ1-2, with 7 nucleotides matching TRBD1. This CDR3 is built from 14 residues. Germline V CDR1 and CDR2: SGHTA, FQGNSA. Trimming took 3 bases from V and 8 from J; bases not matched to a gene: 9. The CDR3 DNA follows: TGTGCCAGCAGCTTCAGGACAGGAGACCTAGGCTACACCTTC. This gives the protein CASSFRTGDLGYTF.

This clone was seen only once. The chain joins TRBV29-1 to TRBJ1-1; 8 nucleotides agree with TRBD1. The V and J ends lost 3 bases and 4 bases, in that order; junction bases with no gene match: 4. CDR1 is SQVTM and CDR2 is ANQGSEA in the germline V gene. CDR3 size: 13 residues. The CDR3 nucleotides read TGCAGCGTTGAGGGACAGGTCGGCACTGAAGCTTTCTTT. Translating it yields CSVEGQVGTEAFF.

V gene TRBV7-9 combines with J gene TRBJ1-5, with D possibly TRBD1 on 5 matching bases. V was cut by 2 bases and J by 2 bases, with 13 bases left in between. Germline V gene lookup returns CDR1 SEHNR and CDR2 FQNEAQ (reference sequence). There are 16 residues in the CDR3. The CDR3 spells CASSLMGGTRNQPQHF. CDR3 bases: TGTGCCAGCAGCTTAATGGGAGGGACTCGCAATCAGCCCCAGCATTTT.